What follows describes a single TCR beta chain. Other DNA sequences in this sample translate to the same CDR3. Germline V gene lookup returns CDR1 SGHAT and CDR2 FQNNGV. V dropped 3 bases and J dropped 4; count of bases not matched to a gene: 4. The CDR3 length is 15 residues. This sample was taken from a study of control samples from healthy donors and cancer patients. Produced via immunoSEQ multiplex PCR; TCRdb's table is partial and in-frame only. In the table there are some 130,000 clones, 89% of which are singletons. The sequencing sample was made of PBMCs. The receptor was derived from a man aged 50-59 years with head and neck cancer. The chain couples TRBV11-2 to TRBJ2-1, with 9 nucleotides matching TRBD2. CDR3 sequence (DNA): TGTGCCAGCAGCTTCGGGACTAGCTCTTACAATGAGCAGTTCTTC. Translated: CASSFGTSSYNEQFF. Drawing the rest from reference TRBV11-2 and TRBJ2-1, the complete variable domain is EAGVAQSPRYKIIEKRQSVAFWCNPISGHATLYWYQQILGQGPKLLIQFQNNGVVDDSQLPKDRFSAERLKGVDSTLKIQPAKLEDSAVYLCASSFGTSSYNEQFFGPGTRLTVL.